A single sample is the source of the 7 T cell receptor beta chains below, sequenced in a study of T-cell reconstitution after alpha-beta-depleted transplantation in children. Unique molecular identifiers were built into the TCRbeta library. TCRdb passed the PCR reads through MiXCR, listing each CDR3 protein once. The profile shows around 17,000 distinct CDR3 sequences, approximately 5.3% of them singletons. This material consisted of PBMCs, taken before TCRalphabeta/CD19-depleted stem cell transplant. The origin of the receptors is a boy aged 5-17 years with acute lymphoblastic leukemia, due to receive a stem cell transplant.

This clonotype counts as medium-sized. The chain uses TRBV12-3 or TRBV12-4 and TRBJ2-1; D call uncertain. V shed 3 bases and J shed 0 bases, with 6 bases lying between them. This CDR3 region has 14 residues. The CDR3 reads CASSLADSYNEQFF. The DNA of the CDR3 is TGTGCCAGCAGTTTGGCAGACTCCTACAATGAGCAGTTCTTC.

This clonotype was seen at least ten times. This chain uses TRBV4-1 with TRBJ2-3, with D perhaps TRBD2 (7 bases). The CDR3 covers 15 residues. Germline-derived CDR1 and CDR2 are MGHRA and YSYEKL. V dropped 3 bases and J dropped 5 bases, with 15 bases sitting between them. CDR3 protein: CASSQLAEGGDTQYF. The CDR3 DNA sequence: TGCGCCAGCAGCCAGCTAGCGGAGGGGGGAGATACGCAGTATTTT.

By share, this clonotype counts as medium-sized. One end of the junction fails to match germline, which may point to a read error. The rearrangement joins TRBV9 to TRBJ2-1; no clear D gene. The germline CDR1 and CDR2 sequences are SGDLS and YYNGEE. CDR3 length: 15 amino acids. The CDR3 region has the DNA TGTGCCAGCAGCGTATCCCCCGGCTCCAACAATGAGCAGTTCTTC. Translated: CASSVSPGSNNEQFF.

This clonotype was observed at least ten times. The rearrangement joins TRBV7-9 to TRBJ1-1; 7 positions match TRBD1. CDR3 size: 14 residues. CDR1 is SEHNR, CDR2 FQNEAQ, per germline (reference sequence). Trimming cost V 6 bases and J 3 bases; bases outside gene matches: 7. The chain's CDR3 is CASSFYRGDTEAFF. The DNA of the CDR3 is TGTGCCAGCAGTTTCTACAGGGGAGACACTGAAGCTTTCTTT.

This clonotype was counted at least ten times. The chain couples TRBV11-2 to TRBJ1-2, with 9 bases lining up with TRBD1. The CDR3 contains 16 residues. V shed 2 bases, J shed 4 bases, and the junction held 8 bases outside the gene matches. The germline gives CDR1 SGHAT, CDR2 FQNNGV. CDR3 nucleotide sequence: TGTGCCAGCAGCTTAAGCACAGGGGGCGTGGGCTATGGCTACACCTTC. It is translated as CASSLSTGGVGYGYTF.

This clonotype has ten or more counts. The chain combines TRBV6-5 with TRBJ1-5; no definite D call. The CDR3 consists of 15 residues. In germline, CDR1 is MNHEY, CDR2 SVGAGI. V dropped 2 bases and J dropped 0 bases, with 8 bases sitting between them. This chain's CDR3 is CASSYNPYSNQPQHF. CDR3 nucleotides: TGTGCCAGCAGTTACAATCCCTATAGCAATCAGCCCCAGCATTTT.

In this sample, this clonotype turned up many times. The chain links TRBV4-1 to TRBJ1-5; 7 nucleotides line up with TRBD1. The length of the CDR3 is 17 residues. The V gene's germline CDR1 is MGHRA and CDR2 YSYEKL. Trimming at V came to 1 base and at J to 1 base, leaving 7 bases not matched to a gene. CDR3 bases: TGCGCCAGCAGCCAAGCTTTACAGGGGTTCAGCAATCAGCCCCAGCATTTT. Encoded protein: CASSQALQGFSNQPQHF.